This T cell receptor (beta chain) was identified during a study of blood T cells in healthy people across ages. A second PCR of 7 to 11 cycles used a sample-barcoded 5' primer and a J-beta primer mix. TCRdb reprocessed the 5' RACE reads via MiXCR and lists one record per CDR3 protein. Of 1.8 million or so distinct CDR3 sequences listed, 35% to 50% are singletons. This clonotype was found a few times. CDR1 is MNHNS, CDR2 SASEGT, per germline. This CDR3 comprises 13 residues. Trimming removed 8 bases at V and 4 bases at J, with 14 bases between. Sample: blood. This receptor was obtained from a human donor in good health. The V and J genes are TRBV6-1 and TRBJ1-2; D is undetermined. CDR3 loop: CASLWWRSYGYTF. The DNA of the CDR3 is TGTGCCAGCCTTTGGTGGAGGAGCTATGGCTACACCTTC.